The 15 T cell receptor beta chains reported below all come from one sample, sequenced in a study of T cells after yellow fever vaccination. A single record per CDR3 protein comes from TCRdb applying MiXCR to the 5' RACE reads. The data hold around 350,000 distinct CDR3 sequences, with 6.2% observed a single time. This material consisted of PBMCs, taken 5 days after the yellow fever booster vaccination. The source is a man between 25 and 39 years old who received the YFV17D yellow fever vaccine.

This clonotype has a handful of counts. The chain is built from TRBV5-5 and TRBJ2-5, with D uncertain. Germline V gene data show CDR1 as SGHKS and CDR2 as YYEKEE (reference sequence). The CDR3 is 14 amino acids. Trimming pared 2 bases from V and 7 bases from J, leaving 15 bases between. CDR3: CASSFLKDPRTQYF. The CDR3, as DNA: TGTGCCAGCAGCTTCTTAAAGGACCCCCGGACCCAGTACTTC.

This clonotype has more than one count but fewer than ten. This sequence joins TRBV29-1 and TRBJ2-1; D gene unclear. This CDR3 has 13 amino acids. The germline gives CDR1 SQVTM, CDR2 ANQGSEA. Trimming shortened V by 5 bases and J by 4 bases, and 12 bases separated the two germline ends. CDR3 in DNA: TGCAGCGTTTTCGCAGGTTGGTACAATGAGCAGTTCTTC. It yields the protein CSVFAGWYNEQFF.

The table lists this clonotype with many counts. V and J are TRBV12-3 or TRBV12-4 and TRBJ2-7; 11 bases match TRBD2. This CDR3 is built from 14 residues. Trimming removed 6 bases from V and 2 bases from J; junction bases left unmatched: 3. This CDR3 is CASRGTSGPYEQYF. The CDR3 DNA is TGTGCCAGCAGGGGGACTAGCGGTCCCTACGAGCAGTACTTC.

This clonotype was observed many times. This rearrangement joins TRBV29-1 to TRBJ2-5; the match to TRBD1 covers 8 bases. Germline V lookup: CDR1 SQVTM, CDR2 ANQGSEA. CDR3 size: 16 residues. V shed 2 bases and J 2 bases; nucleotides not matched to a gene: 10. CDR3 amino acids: CSVERGTGFVQETQYF. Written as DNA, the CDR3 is TGCAGCGTTGAACGAGGGACAGGATTTGTTCAAGAGACCCAGTACTTC.

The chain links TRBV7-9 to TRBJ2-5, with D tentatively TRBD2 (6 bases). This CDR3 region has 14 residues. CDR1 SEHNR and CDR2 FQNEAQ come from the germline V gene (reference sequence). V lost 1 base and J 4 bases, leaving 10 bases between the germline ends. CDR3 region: CASSLGSGRETQYF. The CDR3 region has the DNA TGTGCCAGCAGCTTAGGGTCCGGGAGAGAGACCCAGTACTTC.

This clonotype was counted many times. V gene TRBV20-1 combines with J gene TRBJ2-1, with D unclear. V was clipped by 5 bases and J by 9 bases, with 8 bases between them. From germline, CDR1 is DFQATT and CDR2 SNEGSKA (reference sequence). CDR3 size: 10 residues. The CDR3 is CSAAVSEQFF. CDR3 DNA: TGCAGTGCTGCTGTGAGTGAGCAGTTCTTC.

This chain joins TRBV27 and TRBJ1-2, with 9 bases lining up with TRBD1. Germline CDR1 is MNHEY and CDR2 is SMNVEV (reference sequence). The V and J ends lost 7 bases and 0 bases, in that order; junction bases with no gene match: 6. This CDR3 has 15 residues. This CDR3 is CASKITGGTNYGYTF. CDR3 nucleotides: TGTGCCAGCAAAATAACAGGGGGCACTAACTATGGCTACACCTTC.

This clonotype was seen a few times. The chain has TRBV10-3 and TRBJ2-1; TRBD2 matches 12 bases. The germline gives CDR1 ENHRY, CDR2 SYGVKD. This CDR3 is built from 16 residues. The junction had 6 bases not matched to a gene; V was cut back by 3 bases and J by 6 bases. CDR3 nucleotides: TGTGCCATCAGTGATCTCCTGACTAGCGGGAGCAATGAGCAGTTCTTC. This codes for CAISDLLTSGSNEQFF.

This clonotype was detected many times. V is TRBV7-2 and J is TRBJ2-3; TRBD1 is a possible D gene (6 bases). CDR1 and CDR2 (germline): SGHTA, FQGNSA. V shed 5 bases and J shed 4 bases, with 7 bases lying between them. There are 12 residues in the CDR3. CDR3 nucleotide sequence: TGTGCCAGCAGCAAGGGGGCAGATACGCAGTATTTT. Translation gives CASSKGADTQYF.

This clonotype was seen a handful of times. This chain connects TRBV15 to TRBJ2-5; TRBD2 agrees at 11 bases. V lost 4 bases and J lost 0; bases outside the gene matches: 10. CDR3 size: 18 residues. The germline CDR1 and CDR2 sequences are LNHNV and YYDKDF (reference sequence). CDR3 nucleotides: TGTGCCACCAGCATAGCGGGAGGGCTCGGACAACACCAAGAGACCCAGTACTTC. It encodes CATSIAGGLGQHQETQYF.

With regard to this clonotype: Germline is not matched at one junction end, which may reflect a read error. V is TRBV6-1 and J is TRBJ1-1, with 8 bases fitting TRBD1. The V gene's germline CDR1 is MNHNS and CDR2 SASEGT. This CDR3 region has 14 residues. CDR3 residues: CASSDTGGRTVAFF. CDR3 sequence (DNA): TGTGCCAGCAGTGACACAGGGGGAAGGACTGTAGCTTTCTTT.

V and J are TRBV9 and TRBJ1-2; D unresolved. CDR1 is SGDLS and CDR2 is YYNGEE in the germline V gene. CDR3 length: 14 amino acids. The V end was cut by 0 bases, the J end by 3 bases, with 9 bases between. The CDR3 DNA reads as TGTGCCAGCAGCGTAGGGGCGATGTACTATGGCTACACCTTC. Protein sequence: CASSVGAMYYGYTF.

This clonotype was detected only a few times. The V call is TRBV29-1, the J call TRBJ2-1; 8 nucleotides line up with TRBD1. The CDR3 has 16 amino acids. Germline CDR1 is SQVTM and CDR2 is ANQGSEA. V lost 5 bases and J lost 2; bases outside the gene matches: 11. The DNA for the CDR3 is TGCAGCGTTTACCTTGGACAGGGAGTGCCCTACAATGAGCAGTTCTTC. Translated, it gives CSVYLGQGVPYNEQFF.

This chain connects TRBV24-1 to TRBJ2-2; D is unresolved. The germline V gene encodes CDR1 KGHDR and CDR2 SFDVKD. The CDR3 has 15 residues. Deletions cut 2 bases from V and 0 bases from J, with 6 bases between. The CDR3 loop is CATSDSAANTGELFF. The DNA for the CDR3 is TGTGCCACCAGTGATTCGGCAGCGAACACCGGGGAGCTGTTTTTT.

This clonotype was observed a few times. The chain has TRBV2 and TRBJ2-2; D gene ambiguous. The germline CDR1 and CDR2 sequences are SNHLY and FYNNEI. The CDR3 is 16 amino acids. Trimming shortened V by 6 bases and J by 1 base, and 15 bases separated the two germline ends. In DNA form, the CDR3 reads TGTGCCAGCAGAAGACCGAACGGGCGGAACACCGGGGAGCTGTTTTTT. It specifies CASRRPNGRNTGELFF. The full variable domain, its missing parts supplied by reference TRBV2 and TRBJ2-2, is EPEVTQTPSHQVTQMGQEVILRCVPISNHLYFYWYRQILGQKVEFLVSFYNNEISEKSEIFDDQFSVERPDGSNFTLKIRSTKLEDSAMYFCASRRPNGRNTGELFFGEGSRLTVL.